What follows are 17 T cell receptor beta chains derived from one specimen sequenced in a study of a mutant IDH1 vaccine in newly diagnosed glioma. Sequencing used immunoSEQ multiplex PCR; TCRdb keeps in-frame clones, though not all of them. Among approximately 79,000 clones listed, approximately 85% were seen once. Time point reported: week 23, last vaccination. Topical imiquimod was applied with each vaccine dose, which held 300 ug of mutant IDH1 20-mer peptide. These receptors have no identified antigens. The sample was PBMCs, taken from a glioma patient whose treatment included an IDH1 peptide vaccine. The receptors derive from a woman between 45 and 65 years old with glioma.

The chain recombines TRBV28 with TRBJ2-7, with a possible D match to TRBD2 (7 bases). The CDR3 is 13 residues long. Germline lookup yields CDR1 MDHEN and CDR2 SYDVKM. V lost 6 bases and J 4 bases, leaving 13 bases between the germline ends. As DNA, the CDR3 is TGTGCCAGCAGCTTGAGGGGGGGATACGAGCAGTACTTC. It is translated as CASSLRGGYEQYF. The complete variable domain, with remaining parts taken from reference TRBV28 and TRBJ2-7, reads DVKVTQSSRYLVKRTGEKVFLECVQDMDHENMFWYRQDPGLGLRLIYFSYDVKMKEKGDIPEGYSVSREKKERFSLILESASTNQTSMYLCASSLRGGYEQYFGPGTRLTVT.

The chain employs TRBV6-5 and TRBJ2-7, with TRBD2 matching 7 bases. The ends lost 2 bases at V and 3 bases at J; junction bases unmatched: 7. This CDR3 is built from 15 residues. CDR1 and CDR2 (germline): MNHEY, SVGAGI. This CDR3 is CASSYNLASGYEQYF. The CDR3 DNA follows: TGTGCCAGCAGTTACAATCTCGCTAGCGGCTACGAGCAGTACTTC.

This clone came up once. The chain is built from TRBV23-1 and TRBJ1-1; D possibly corresponds to TRBD1 (6 bases). TRBV23-1 is designated an ORF whose function remains uncertain. This CDR3 has 15 amino acids. Trimming removed 0 bases from V and 2 bases from J, with 10 bases in between. DNA for the CDR3: TGCGCCAGCAGTCAATCGCCGGGACACAACACTGAAGCTTTCTTT. It codes for CASSQSPGHNTEAFF.

The V call is TRBV7-8, the J call TRBJ1-5, with D perhaps TRBD1 (6 bases). The germline CDR1 and CDR2 sequences are SGHVS and FQNEAQ. The CDR3 is made up of 15 amino acids. With 6 bases removed from V and 3 bases from J, the gap between germline ends came to 15 bases. CDR3 DNA sequence: TGTGCCAGCAGTAAGGCCCACAGGGACAATCAGCCCCAGCATTTT. Translated: CASSKAHRDNQPQHF.

The V gene is TRBV12-5, the J gene TRBJ1-2; D unclear. Deletions cut 0 bases from V and 8 bases from J, with 4 bases between. Germline V gene data show CDR1 as LGHNT and CDR2 as FRNRAP. The CDR3 runs 11 residues. DNA of the CDR3: TGTGCTAGTGGTTTGGTCGAAGGCTACACCTTC. This codes for CASGLVEGYTF.

The chain links TRBV7-8 to TRBJ2-2; TRBD1 is a possible D gene (5 bases). The germline CDR1 and CDR2 sequences are SGHVS and FQNEAQ. The ends were cut back, 6 bases at V and 3 bases at J, with 8 bases in the middle. The CDR3 consists of 13 residues. This chain's CDR3 is CASRGPDTGELFF. CDR3 sequence (DNA): TGTGCCAGCAGGGGGCCGGACACCGGGGAGCTGTTTTTT.

The chain uses TRBV28 and TRBJ1-5; D possibly corresponds to TRBD1 (6 bases). This CDR3 has 15 amino acids. V shed 5 bases and J shed 3 bases, with 14 bases lying between them. Germline loops: CDR1 MDHEN, CDR2 SYDVKM. CDR3 loop: CASSLGYRDNQPQHF. In nucleotides, the CDR3 is TGTGCCAGCAGTCTAGGGTACAGGGACAATCAGCCCCAGCATTTT.

The chain carries TRBV5-8 and TRBJ2-5, with D maybe TRBD2 (5 bases). CDR1 SGHTS and CDR2 YDEGEE come from the germline V gene. The ends were cut back, 0 bases at V and 2 bases at J, with 8 bases in the middle. This CDR3 has 14 residues. The CDR3 region is CASSLAAGQETQYF. The CDR3 DNA reads as TGTGCCAGCAGCTTGGCCGCGGGTCAAGAGACCCAGTACTTC.

The chain joins TRBV14 to TRBJ2-3, with D unclear. V lost 2 bases and J 1 base, leaving 13 bases between the germline ends. Per germline, CDR1 SGHDN and CDR2 FVKESK. The CDR3 is made up of 16 amino acids. This CDR3 is CASSQPARSGTDTQYF. Here the CDR3 DNA reads TGTGCCAGCAGCCAACCGGCACGTTCCGGCACAGATACGCAGTATTTT.

This chain uses TRBV6-5 with TRBJ2-7; D is undetermined. Looked up from germline, CDR1 is MNHEY and CDR2 is SVGAGI. CDR3 length: 12 residues. V was cut by 5 bases and J by 4 bases, with 9 bases left in between. CDR3 nucleotide sequence: TGTGCCAGCAGTCCAGCCTCGTACGAGCAGTACTTC. It is translated as CASSPASYEQYF.

The chain has TRBV5-1 and TRBJ1-3, with 8 bases matching TRBD1. Germline CDR1 reads SGHRS; CDR2 reads YFSETQ. CDR3 size: 18 residues. V shed 2 bases and J 0 bases; nucleotides not matched to a gene: 10. The CDR3 DNA reads as TGCGCCAGCAGCTTCCTCGCGCAGGGGGCAAGCTCTGGAAACACCATATATTTT. It specifies CASSFLAQGASSGNTIYF. The complete variable domain, with remaining parts taken from reference TRBV5-1 and TRBJ1-3, reads KAGVTQTPRYLIKTRGQQVTLSCSPISGHRSVSWYQQTPGQGLQFLFEYFSETQRNKGNFPGRFSGRQFSNSRSEMNVSTLELGDSALYLCASSFLAQGASSGNTIYFGEGSWLTVV.

V usage is TRBV7-9 and J usage is TRBJ1-2; 10 bases line up with TRBD1. The CDR3 is made up of 14 amino acids. Per the germline V gene, CDR1 is SEHNR and CDR2 is FQNEAQ (reference sequence). V was clipped by 6 bases and J by 6 bases; unmatched bases: 7. The CDR3 loop reads CASRPTGTGDGYTF. DNA of the CDR3: TGTGCCAGCAGGCCGACCGGGACAGGGGATGGCTACACCTTC.

The CDR3 coding sequence is TGTGCCAGCAGCTTAGGGATGGGGTGGGGCGGACCCACAGATACGCAGTATTTT. Translating gives CASSLGMGWGGPTDTQYF. The gene calls are TRBV7-3 and TRBJ2-3; perhaps TRBD1 as D (5 bases). Trimming removed 2 bases from V and 2 bases from J, with 20 bases in between. Germline V gene sequence: CDR1 SGHTA, CDR2 FQGTGA. The CDR3 spans 18 residues.

Here the CDR3 DNA reads TGCGCCAGCAGCTTAACAGGGAACACTGAAGCTTTCTTT. This translates into CASSLTGNTEAFF. V and J are TRBV5-1 and TRBJ1-1; D perhaps matches TRBD1 (5 bases). The CDR3 contains 13 residues. Germline lookup yields CDR1 SGHRS and CDR2 YFSETQ. The ends were cut back, 2 bases at V and 1 base at J, with 6 bases in the middle.

This clone showed up just once. CDR3 protein: CASSISPGGQGWRESIYEQYF. The CDR3 region has the DNA TGTGCCAGCTCAATAAGCCCCGGCGGTCAGGGTTGGCGGGAGAGCATCTACGAGCAGTACTTC. The chain couples TRBV18 to TRBJ2-7, with 7 positions matching TRBD2. Germline trimming cut 5 bases from V and 3 bases from J; bases unmatched to any gene: 28. The CDR3 has 21 amino acids. Germline loops: CDR1 KGHSH, CDR2 LQKENI.

The V and J genes are TRBV9 and TRBJ2-7; 7 positions match TRBD1. The CDR3 totals 16 residues. With 1 base clipped from V and 2 bases from J, the junction kept 9 bases outside the gene matches. In germline, CDR1 is SGDLS, CDR2 YYNGEE. The CDR3 protein is CASSVSGTAPTYEQYF. The CDR3 nucleotides are TGTGCCAGCAGCGTATCCGGGACAGCTCCCACCTACGAGCAGTACTTC.

The chain employs TRBV5-1 and TRBJ2-5; a possible D gene is TRBD2 (7 bases). The CDR3 is made up of 14 amino acids. Germline values: CDR1 SGHRS, CDR2 YFSETQ. Trimming took off 4 bases at V and 5 bases at J, with 15 bases between the two ends. The CDR3 coding sequence is TGCGCCAGCAGCAATCCACAGGGAGGGGAGACCCAGTACTTC. This codes for CASSNPQGGETQYF.